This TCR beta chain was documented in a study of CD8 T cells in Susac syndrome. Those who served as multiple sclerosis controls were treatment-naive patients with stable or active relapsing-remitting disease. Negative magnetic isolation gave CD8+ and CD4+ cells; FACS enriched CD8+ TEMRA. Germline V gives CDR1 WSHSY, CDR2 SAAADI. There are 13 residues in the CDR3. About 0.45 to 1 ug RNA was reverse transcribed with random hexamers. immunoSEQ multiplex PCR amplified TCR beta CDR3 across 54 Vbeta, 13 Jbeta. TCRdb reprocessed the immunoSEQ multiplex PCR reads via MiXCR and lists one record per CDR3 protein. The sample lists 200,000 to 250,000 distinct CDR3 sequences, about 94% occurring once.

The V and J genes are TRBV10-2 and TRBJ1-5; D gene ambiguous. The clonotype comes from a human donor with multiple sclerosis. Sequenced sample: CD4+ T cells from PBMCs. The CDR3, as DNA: TGCGCTTCGACCTCGCTGGTCGGACAGCCCCAGCATTTT. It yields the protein CASTSLVGQPQHF.